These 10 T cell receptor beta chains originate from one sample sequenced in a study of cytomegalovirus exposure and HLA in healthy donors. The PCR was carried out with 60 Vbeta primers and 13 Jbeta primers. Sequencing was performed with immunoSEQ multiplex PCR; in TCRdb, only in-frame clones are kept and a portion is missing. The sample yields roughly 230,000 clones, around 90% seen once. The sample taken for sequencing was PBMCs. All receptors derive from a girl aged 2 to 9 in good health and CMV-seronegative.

The CDR3 loop reads CASSQVVTGGGYGYTF. DNA of the CDR3: TGCGCCAGCAGCCAAGTAGTGACAGGGGGCGGGTATGGCTACACCTTC. The V gene is TRBV4-1, the J gene TRBJ1-2, with 10 bases aligning to TRBD1. CDR3 length equals 16 residues. After removal of 1 base from V and 5 bases from J, the junction contained 7 bases not matched to a gene. Germline values: CDR1 MGHRA, CDR2 YSYEKL.

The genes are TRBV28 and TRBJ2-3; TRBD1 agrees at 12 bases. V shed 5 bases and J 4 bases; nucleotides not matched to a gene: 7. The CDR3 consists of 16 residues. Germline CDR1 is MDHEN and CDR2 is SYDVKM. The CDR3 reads CASSPGTGGFADTQYF. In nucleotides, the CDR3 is TGTGCCAGCAGTCCTGGGACAGGGGGCTTTGCAGATACGCAGTATTTT.

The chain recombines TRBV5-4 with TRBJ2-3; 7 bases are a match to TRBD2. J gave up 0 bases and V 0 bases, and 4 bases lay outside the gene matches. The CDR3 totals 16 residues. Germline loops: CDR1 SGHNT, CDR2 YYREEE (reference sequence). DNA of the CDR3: TGTGCCAGCAGCTTGGAGCGGGGACCTAGCACAGATACGCAGTATTTT. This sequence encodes CASSLERGPSTDTQYF.

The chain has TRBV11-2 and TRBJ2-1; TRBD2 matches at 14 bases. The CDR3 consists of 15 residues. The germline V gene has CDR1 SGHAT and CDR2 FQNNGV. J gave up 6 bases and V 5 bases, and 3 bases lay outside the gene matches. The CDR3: CASSQTSGRGNEQFF. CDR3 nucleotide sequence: TGTGCCAGCAGCCAGACTAGCGGGAGGGGCAATGAGCAGTTCTTC.

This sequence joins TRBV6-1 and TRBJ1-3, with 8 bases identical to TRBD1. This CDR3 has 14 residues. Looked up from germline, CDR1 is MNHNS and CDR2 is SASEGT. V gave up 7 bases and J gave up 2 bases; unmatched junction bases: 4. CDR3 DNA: TGTGCCAGCATTGCAGGGGGCACTGGAAACACCATATATTTT. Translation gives CASIAGGTGNTIYF.

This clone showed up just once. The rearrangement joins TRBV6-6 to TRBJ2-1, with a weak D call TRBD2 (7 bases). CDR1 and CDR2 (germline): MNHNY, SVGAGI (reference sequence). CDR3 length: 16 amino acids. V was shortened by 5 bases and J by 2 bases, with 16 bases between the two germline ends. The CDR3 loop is CASSAGRGAAYNEQFF. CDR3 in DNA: TGTGCCAGCAGTGCTGGTCGGGGGGCTGCCTACAATGAGCAGTTCTTC.

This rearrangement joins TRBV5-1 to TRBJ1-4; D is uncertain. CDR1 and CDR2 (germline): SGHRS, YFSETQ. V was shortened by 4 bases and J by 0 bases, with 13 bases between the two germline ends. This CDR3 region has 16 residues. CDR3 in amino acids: CASSPGETATNEKLFF. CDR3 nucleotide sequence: TGCGCCAGCAGCCCTGGGGAGACTGCAACTAATGAAAAACTGTTTTTT.

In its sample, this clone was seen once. The CDR3: CASSLPTPGQGDGYTF. The CDR3 DNA follows: TGTGCCAGCAGCTTGCCAACCCCGGGACAGGGGGATGGCTACACCTTC. This chain connects TRBV5-5 to TRBJ1-2, with TRBD1 identical over 11 bases. Germline values: CDR1 SGHKS, CDR2 YYEKEE (reference sequence). Trimming at V came to 1 base and at J to 6 bases, leaving 8 bases not matched to a gene. The CDR3 is 16 amino acids.

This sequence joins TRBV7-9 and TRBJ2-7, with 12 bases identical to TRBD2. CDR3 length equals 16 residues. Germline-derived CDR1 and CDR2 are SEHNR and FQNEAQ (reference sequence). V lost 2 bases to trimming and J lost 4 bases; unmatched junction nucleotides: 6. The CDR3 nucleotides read TGTGCCAGCAGCTTATCCTCAGGACTAGCGGGGTACGAGCAGTACTTC. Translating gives CASSLSSGLAGYEQYF.

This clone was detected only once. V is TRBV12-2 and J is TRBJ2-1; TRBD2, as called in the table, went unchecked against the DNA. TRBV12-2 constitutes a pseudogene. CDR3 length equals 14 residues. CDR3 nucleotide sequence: TGTGCAAGTCGTCGGGGAGGGCCATCAGATGAGCAGTTCTTC. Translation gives CASRRGGPSDEQFF.